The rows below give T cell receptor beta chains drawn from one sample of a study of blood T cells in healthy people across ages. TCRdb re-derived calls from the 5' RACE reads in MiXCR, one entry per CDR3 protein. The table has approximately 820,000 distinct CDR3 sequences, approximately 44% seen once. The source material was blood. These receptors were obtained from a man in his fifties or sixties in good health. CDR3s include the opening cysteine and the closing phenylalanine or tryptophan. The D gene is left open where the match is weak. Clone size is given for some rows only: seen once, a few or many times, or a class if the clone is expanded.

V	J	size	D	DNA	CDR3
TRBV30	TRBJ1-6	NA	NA	TGTGCCTGGAGTGTTCGGGAGGGGTCACCCCTCCACTTT	CAWSVREGSPLHF
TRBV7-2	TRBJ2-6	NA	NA	TGTGCCAGCAGCTTAGCTGGGTCCCCCGGGGCCAACGTCCTGACTTTC	CASSLAGSPGANVLTF
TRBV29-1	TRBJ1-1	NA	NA	TGCAGCGCCAAACGGGCGAACACTGAAGCTTTCTTT	CSAKRANTEAFF
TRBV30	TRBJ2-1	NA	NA	TGTGCCCGGAATGAGGGAAGAGGGAATGAGCAGTTCTTC	CARNEGRGNEQFF
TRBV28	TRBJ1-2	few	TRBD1	TGTGCCAGCAGCTCCCACAGGGGACTCTATGGCTACACCTTC	CASSSHRGLYGYTF
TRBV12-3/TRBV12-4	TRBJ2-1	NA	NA	TGTGCCAGCAGTCCCAGGTTGAGCAATGAGCAGTTCTTC	CASSPRLSNEQFF
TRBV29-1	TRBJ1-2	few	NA	TGCAGCGTTGTAGGGCTCTATGGCTACACCTTC	CSVVGLYGYTF
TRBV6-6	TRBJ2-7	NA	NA	TGTGCCAGCAGTTACTTGGGTCCCCCCTACGAGCAGTACTTC	CASSYLGPPYEQYF
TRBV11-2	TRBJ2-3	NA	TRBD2	TGTGCCAGCAGCTTACCAGGTCGGTGGAGCGGGGAAAAGACGGCGACAGATACGCAGTATTTT	CASSLPGRWSGEKTATDTQYF
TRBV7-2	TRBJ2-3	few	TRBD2	TGTGCCAGCAGCTTAGCTAGCGGGTCACAAGATACGCAGTATTTT	CASSLASGSQDTQYF
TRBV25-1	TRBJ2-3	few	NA	TGTGCCAGCAGTCCCCCCGGGACCCGCACCCCAGATACGCAGTATTTT	CASSPPGTRTPDTQYF
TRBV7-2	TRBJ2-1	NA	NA	TGTGCCAGCAGCTCCCAGGCACTAGCGAGGGGGCAGCAGTTCTTC	CASSSQALARGQQFF
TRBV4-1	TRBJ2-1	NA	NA	TGCGCCAGCAGCCAAGCGGCTTCTAGCTCCTACAATGAGCAGTTCTTC	CASSQAASSSYNEQFF
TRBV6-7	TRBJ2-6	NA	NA	TGTGCCAGCAGTTACTCGGGGGCTTCGGGCTTGACTGGGGCCAACGTCCTGACTTTC	CASSYSGASGLTGANVLTF
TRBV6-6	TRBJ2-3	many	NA	TGTGCCAGCAGCTCTGATCCAGATACGCAGTATTTT	CASSSDPDTQYF
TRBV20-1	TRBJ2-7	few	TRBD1	TGCAGTGCTAGAGGACAGGGGGATCGGGACGAGCAGTACTTC	CSARGQGDRDEQYF
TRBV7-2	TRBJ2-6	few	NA	TGTGCCAGCACCATGGCCAGGGCTGGGGCCAACGTCCTGACTTTC	CASTMARAGANVLTF
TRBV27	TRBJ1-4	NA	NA	TGTGCCAGCAGTTTAAACAGGGATGAAAAACTGTTTTTT	CASSLNRDEKLFF
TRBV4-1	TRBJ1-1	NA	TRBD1	TGCGCCAGCAGCCAGATCACAGGGGGCGCGACTGAAGCTTTCTTT	CASSQITGGATEAFF
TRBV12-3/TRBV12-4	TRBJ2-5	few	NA	TGTGCCAGCAGTTTTGACGAGACCCAGTACTTC	CASSFDETQYF
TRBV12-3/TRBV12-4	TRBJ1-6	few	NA	TGTGCCAGCAGTTTTGGTGGCAATAATTCACCCCTCCACTTT	CASSFGGNNSPLHF
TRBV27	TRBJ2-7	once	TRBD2	TGTGCCAGCAGTCAACTAGCGGGGGGGCCTCACGAGCAGTACTTC	CASSQLAGGPHEQYF
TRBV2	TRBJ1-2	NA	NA	TGTGCCAGCAGTCTCCGGGACGCTTCCTATGGCTACACCTTC	CASSLRDASYGYTF
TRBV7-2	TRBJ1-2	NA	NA	TGTGCCAGCAGCTCCTTTACTGGCTACACCTTC	CASSSFTGYTF
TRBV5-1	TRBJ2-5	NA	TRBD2	TGCGCCAGCAGCTTTGGACTAGCGGGGGATCGTACCTACCAAGAGACCCAGTACTTC	CASSFGLAGDRTYQETQYF
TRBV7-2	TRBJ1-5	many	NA	TGTGCCAGCAGCTTAGGCCCGGGCGAGGTTCAGCCCCAGCATTTT	CASSLGPGEVQPQHF
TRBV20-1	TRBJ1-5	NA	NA	TGCAGTGCTAGTAATCGGGGACAGCCCCAGCATTTT	CSASNRGQPQHF
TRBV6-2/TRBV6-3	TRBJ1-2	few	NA	TGTGCCAGCGGCGACCTTGGCTACACCTTC	CASGDLGYTF
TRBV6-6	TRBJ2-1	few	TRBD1	TGTGCCAGCAGGCCCGGGACAGGGTTTTACAATGAGCAGTTCTTC	CASRPGTGFYNEQFF
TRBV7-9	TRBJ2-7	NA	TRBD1	TGTGCCTGCAGCTTAGTACAGGGGGCCTACGAGCAGTACTTC	CACSLVQGAYEQYF
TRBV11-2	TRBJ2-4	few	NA	TGTGCCAGCAGCTCCTACCCAGGCGTCGGGCCCGGGTTTAAGCAGTACTTC	CASSSYPGVGPGFKQYF
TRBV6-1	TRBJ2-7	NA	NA	TGTGCCAGCAGTGAATGCCTCGGGTTGTTCGAGCAGTACTTC	CASSECLGLFEQYF
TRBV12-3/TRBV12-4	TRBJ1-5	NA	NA	TGTGCCAGCCGCCGCGCGGGGGCTGGACAGCCCCAGCATTTT	CASRRAGAGQPQHF
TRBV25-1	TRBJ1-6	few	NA	TGTGCCAGCAGTGAATCGAAGGGGTCTTATAATTCACCCCTCCACTTT	CASSESKGSYNSPLHF
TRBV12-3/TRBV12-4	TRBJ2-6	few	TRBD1	TGTGCCAGCAGTTCAGGACAGGTCTTCGCTGGGGCCAACGTCCTGACTTTC	CASSSGQVFAGANVLTF
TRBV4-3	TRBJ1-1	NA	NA	TGCGCCAGCAGCCAAGATCTTAGTCAGACAAACACTGAAGCTTTCTTT	CASSQDLSQTNTEAFF
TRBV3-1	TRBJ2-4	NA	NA	TGTGCCAGCAGCCAAGATACGTGCTCCCTCAAAAACATTCAGTACTTC	CASSQDTCSLKNIQYF
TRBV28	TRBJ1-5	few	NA	TGTGCCAGCACCCCCCGGATGAGTCAGCCCCAGCATTTT	CASTPRMSQPQHF
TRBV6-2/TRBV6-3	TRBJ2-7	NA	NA	TGTGCCAGCAGTTGCAGACAGGCATACGAGCAGTACTTC	CASSCRQAYEQYF
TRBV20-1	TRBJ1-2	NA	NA	TGCAGTGCCACAAACAAGGAGGGATATGGCTACACCTTC	CSATNKEGYGYTF
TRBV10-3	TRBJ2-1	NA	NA	TGTGCCATCAGTGAGTCATGGGAAGAGAGGTTCTTC	CAISESWEERFF
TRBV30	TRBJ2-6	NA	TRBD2	TGTGCCTGGTTGGGCGGGGGGACCTCTGGGGCCAACGTCCTGACTTTC	CAWLGGGTSGANVLTF
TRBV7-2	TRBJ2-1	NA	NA	TGTGCCAGCAGCAGGTTATACAATGAGCAGTTCTTC	CASSRLYNEQFF
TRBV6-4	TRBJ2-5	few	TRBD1	TGTGCCAGCAGCCCGACAGGGTTCGAGACCCAGTACTTC	CASSPTGFETQYF
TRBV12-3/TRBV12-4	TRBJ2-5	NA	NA	TGTGCCAGCAGTTTAGCGCGAGGGTTCCAGGAGACCCAGTACTTC	CASSLARGFQETQYF
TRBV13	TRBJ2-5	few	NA	TGTGCCAGCAGCTTGCGGGGGCTTGGAGAGACCCAGTACTTC	CASSLRGLGETQYF
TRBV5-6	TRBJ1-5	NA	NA	TGTGCCAGCAGTCGTGGACAGTCTAGCAATCAGCCCCAGCATTTT	CASSRGQSSNQPQHF
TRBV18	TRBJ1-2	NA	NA	TGTGCCAGCTCACCAAGGGGGTCTGGCTACACCTTC	CASSPRGSGYTF
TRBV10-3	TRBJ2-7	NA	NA	TGTGCCATCAGTGTATCGGGAAACAATGAGCAGTACTTC	CAISVSGNNEQYF
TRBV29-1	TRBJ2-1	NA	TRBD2	TGCAGCGTTGAAGCCTGGACTAGCGGGAGGTTAAATGAGCAGTTCTTC	CSVEAWTSGRLNEQFF
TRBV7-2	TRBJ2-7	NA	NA	TGTGCCAGCAGGCCTCAAAGCTCCTACGAGCAGTACTTC	CASRPQSSYEQYF